Reported below is one TCR beta chain. The antigen is unknown. This record comes from a study of Tregs in tolerant kidney transplant recipients. Study-wide results and limits: Antigen-driven expansion was suggested because donor-specific Tregs expanded more than all Tregs in tolerant patients.

Mixed chimerism was transient after nonmyeloablative marrow transplants from related graft donors. Libraries were prepared by immunoSEQ multiplex PCR; TCRdb keeps only in-frame clonotypes and omits some of them. Altogether tens of thousands of clones are present, 90% to 95% being singletons, with the ten largest covering 1.5% to 2%. The sample consisted of CD4+ T cells from blood (PBMCs), taken 12 months after the transplant. The clonotype was recovered from a human patient who received a combined kidney and bone marrow transplant. Some T cells may be graft donor cells.

The CDR3 nucleotides are TGTGCCAGCAGTTTCGGGGGGGCCGGGGAGACCCAGTACTTC. Its translation: CASSFGGAGETQYF. The chain combines TRBV28 with TRBJ2-5; TRBD2 agrees at 8 bases. This CDR3 contains 14 residues. J gave up 5 bases and V 3 bases, and 5 bases lay outside the gene matches. Germline V gene data show CDR1 as MDHEN and CDR2 as SYDVKM.